The rows below give T cell receptor beta chains drawn from one sample of a study of T-cell reconstitution after alpha-beta-depleted transplantation in children. Each CDR3 protein is one row after TCRdb ran MiXCR on the PCR reads. The sample includes about 230,000 distinct CDR3 sequences, about 8.8% of them seen just once. Material: PBMCs from the stem cell graft donor, obtained from the stem cell graft. The receptors here all came from a human donor who donated a stem cell graft to a child with SCID. The CDR3 runs from the conserved cysteine through the conserved F or W. D genes are given only for firm matches. Expanded clones are given a class, and other clones once, few, many or no size at all.

d_call	clone_size	v_call	cdr3_length	j_call	cdr3_aa	cdr3_nt
NA	NA	TRBV20-1	13	TRBJ2-5	CSARWQGRETQYF	TGCAGTGCTAGGTGGCAGGGGAGAGAGACCCAGTACTTC
NA	many	TRBV5-1	14	TRBJ2-2	CASSLDDYTGELFF	TGCGCCAGCAGCTTGGACGATTACACCGGGGAGCTGTTTTTT
TRBD2	few	TRBV4-3	19	TRBJ2-1	CASSQDSEILAGPNNEQFF	TGCGCCAGCAGCCAAGATTCGGAGATCCTAGCGGGGCCCAACAATGAGCAGTTCTTC
NA	many	TRBV5-5	17	TRBJ1-2	CASSLGPGAIRTYGYTF	TGTGCCAGCAGCTTGGGGCCGGGGGCGATAAGAACGTATGGCTACACCTTC
NA	many	TRBV7-2	15	TRBJ1-5	CASSLGNFGTQPQHF	TGTGCCAGCAGCTTAGGGAATTTCGGAACTCAGCCCCAGCATTTT
NA	many	TRBV5-1	13	TRBJ2-7	CASSLLRVYEQYF	TGCGCCAGCAGCTTGCTACGTGTCTACGAGCAGTACTTC
NA	many	TRBV5-1	18	TRBJ1-5	CASSLRARAPGNNQPQHF	TGCGCCAGCAGCTTGAGGGCGAGGGCCCCAGGGAATAATCAGCCCCAGCATTTT
NA	many	TRBV9	13	TRBJ2-2	CASSVTGTGELFF	TGTGCCAGCAGCGTAACCGGGACCGGGGAGCTGTTTTTT
NA	many	TRBV5-1	13	TRBJ2-5	CASSLLGQETQYF	TGCGCCAGCAGCTTGCTGGGTCAAGAGACCCAGTACTTC
TRBD1	many	TRBV5-1	15	TRBJ1-2	CASSYTGTGFYGYTF	TGCGCCAGCAGCTATACCGGGACAGGGTTCTATGGCTACACCTTC
NA	many	TRBV5-1	14	TRBJ2-5	CASSGAGSQETQYF	TGCGCCAGCAGTGGCGCAGGAAGTCAAGAGACCCAGTACTTC
NA	many	TRBV5-5	13	TRBJ1-3	CASSSSPGNTIYF	TGTGCCAGCAGCTCTTCCCCTGGAAACACCATATATTTT
TRBD1	many	TRBV28	15	TRBJ1-2	CASRPDRGPNYGYTF	TGTGCCAGCAGGCCGGACAGGGGACCTAACTATGGCTACACCTTC
NA	NA	TRBV7-6	15	TRBJ1-2	CASSHEVAGNYGYTF	TGTGCCAGCAGCCACGAGGTGGCAGGGAACTATGGCTACACCTTC
NA	many	TRBV18	13	TRBJ2-3	CASSGLTADTQYF	TGTGCCAGCTCGGGACTCACGGCGGATACGCAGTATTTT
NA	NA	TRBV18	18	TRBJ2-6	CASSPRARPSSGANVLTF	TGTGCCAGCTCACCAAGGGCCCGCCCTAGCTCTGGGGCCAACGTCCTGACTTTC
TRBD1	many	TRBV29-1	13	TRBJ2-5	CSVYRGTGETQYF	TGCAGCGTTTACAGGGGGACCGGAGAGACCCAGTACTTC
TRBD1	NA	TRBV7-2	15	TRBJ1-3	CASSPSGQGGNTIYF	TGTGCCAGCAGCCCTTCCGGACAGGGGGGAAACACCATATATTTT
NA	many	TRBV12-3/TRBV12-4	13	TRBJ1-3	CASRQAAGNTIYF	TGTGCCAGCAGACAGGCCGCTGGAAACACCATATATTTT
TRBD1	many	TRBV19	16	TRBJ1-2	CASSPGTGSGIYGYTF	TGTGCCAGTAGTCCCGGGACAGGGAGCGGGATCTATGGCTACACCTTC
NA	many	TRBV12-3/TRBV12-4	13	TRBJ2-3	CASRPTGTDTQYF	TGTGCCAGCAGGCCCACAGGGACAGATACGCAGTATTTT
NA	many	TRBV2	14	TRBJ2-7	CASSQGRESYEQYF	TGTGCCAGCAGCCAGGGACGGGAATCCTACGAGCAGTACTTC
NA	many	TRBV9	13	TRBJ2-5	CASSVRDWETQYF	TGTGCCAGCAGCGTAAGGGACTGGGAGACCCAGTACTTC
NA	many	TRBV20-1	12	TRBJ2-3	CSALPLTDTQYF	TGCAGCGCATTGCCACTCACAGATACGCAGTATTTT
TRBD1	many	TRBV5-1	15	TRBJ2-5	CASSPTGSRWETQYF	TGCGCCAGCAGCCCGACAGGGAGCCGGTGGGAGACCCAGTACTTC
TRBD2	many	TRBV20-1	15	TRBJ2-3	CSAGGLAGEEDTQYF	TGCAGTGCTGGGGGACTAGCGGGGGAGGAAGATACGCAGTATTTT
TRBD2	NA	TRBV2	15	TRBJ2-1	CASSEGGGAYHEQFF	TGTGCCAGCAGTGAAGGCGGGGGGGCCTACCATGAGCAGTTCTTC
TRBD1	few	TRBV13	15	TRBJ2-7	CASSLMTGGDLEQYF	TGTGCCAGCAGCTTGATGACAGGGGGGGACCTCGAGCAGTACTTC
NA	many	TRBV7-2	14	TRBJ2-7	CASSVGPVVYEQYF	TGTGCCAGCAGCGTAGGCCCCGTGGTCTACGAGCAGTACTTC
TRBD2	NA	TRBV12-3/TRBV12-4	17	TRBJ2-3	CASSPGTSGGAGDTQYF	TGTGCCAGCAGCCCTGGGACTAGCGGGGGGGCCGGTGATACGCAGTATTTT
TRBD1	many	TRBV6-5	15	TRBJ1-2	CASSYATTGNYGYTF	TGTGCCAGCAGTTATGCGACGACAGGGAACTATGGCTACACCTTC
NA	many	TRBV27	14	TRBJ1-1	CASSSQGVNTEAFF	TGTGCCAGCAGTTCACAGGGTGTGAACACTGAAGCTTTCTTT
NA	NA	TRBV12-3/TRBV12-4	14	TRBJ1-2	CASTPGSPYYGYTF	TGTGCCAGCACCCCAGGGAGCCCCTACTATGGCTACACCTTC
NA	many	TRBV4-1	13	TRBJ2-1	CASSSGVYNEQFF	TGCGCCAGCTCGTCCGGGGTCTACAATGAGCAGTTCTTC
TRBD2	many	TRBV9	15	TRBJ2-1	CASSARGDPYNEQFF	TGTGCCAGCAGCGCGCGGGGGGACCCCTACAATGAGCAGTTCTTC
NA	many	TRBV7-9	15	TRBJ1-6	CASSLNNIPNSPLHF	TGTGCCAGCAGCTTGAACAACATACCTAATTCACCCCTCCACTTT
TRBD1	NA	TRBV5-4	19	TRBJ1-3	CASSLRGQALGISGNTIYF	TGTGCCAGCAGCTTGAGGGGACAGGCCCTAGGGATCTCTGGAAACACCATATATTTT
TRBD2	many	TRBV7-6	16	TRBJ2-3	CASSKGLAGGTDTQYF	TGTGCCAGCAGCAAGGGACTAGCGGGGGGGACAGATACGCAGTATTTT
NA	many	TRBV5-1	13	TRBJ1-5	CASSPDHNQPQHF	TGCGCCAGCAGCCCCGACCACAATCAGCCCCAGCATTTT
TRBD1	many	TRBV29-1	13	TRBJ2-4	CSVGTGAKNIQYF	TGCAGCGTTGGGACAGGGGCCAAAAACATTCAGTACTTC
NA	many	TRBV6-2/TRBV6-3	13	TRBJ2-1	CASSPGWGNEQFF	TGTGCCAGCAGCCCAGGGTGGGGCAATGAGCAGTTCTTC
TRBD2	many	TRBV2	15	TRBJ2-4	CASSVSGGNQNIQYF	TGTGCCAGCAGTGTTAGCGGGGGGAACCAAAACATTCAGTACTTC
NA	few	TRBV24-1	15	TRBJ2-3	CATSAGTTSTDTQYF	TGTGCCACCAGTGCCGGGACAACAAGCACAGATACGCAGTATTTT
NA	many	TRBV12-3/TRBV12-4	15	TRBJ2-7	CASSATHRGGNEQYF	TGTGCCAGCAGTGCGACCCACAGGGGGGGCAACGAGCAGTACTTC
NA	NA	TRBV29-1	12	TRBJ2-7	CSVVGSSYEQYF	TGCAGCGTTGTTGGCAGCTCCTACGAGCAGTACTTC
NA	few	TRBV5-1	15	TRBJ2-6	CASSFGGPGANVLTF	TGCGCCAGCAGTTTCGGGGGCCCTGGGGCCAACGTCCTGACTTTC
NA	many	TRBV10-3	13	TRBJ1-2	CAISDRRYYGYTF	TGTGCCATCAGTGACAGACGGTACTATGGCTACACCTTC